This TCR beta chain emerged from a study of T cells after yellow fever vaccination. Whole-study results and caveats: Most primary-vaccination clones recurred post-booster (around 97% CD4, about 90% CD8).

This clonotype was detected a few times. Its antigen is not identified. Germline-derived CDR1 and CDR2 are SGHRS and YFSETQ. The V end was cut by 4 bases, the J end by 3 bases, with 14 bases between. The CDR3 is 16 residues long. TCRdb re-analysed the 5' RACE reads in MiXCR, keeping a single row per CDR3 protein. There are fewer than 650,000 distinct CDR3 sequences in the sample; around a fifth occur only once, and approximately 16% lies in the top ten. This TCR derives from a man between 18 and 29 years old who received the YFV17D yellow fever vaccine. J is TRBJ2-6 and V is TRBV5-1, with TRBD1 as a possible D gene (6 bases). The material was PBMCs, obtained 21 days after the first yellow fever vaccination. The DNA of the CDR3 is TGCGCCAGCAGCACATACAGGGCTAGTGGGGCCAACGTCCTGACTTTC. Protein: CASSTYRASGANVLTF. Filled out from reference TRBV5-1 and TRBJ2-6, the complete variable domain reads KAGVTQTPRYLIKTRGQQVTLSCSPISGHRSVSWYQQTPGQGLQFLFEYFSETQRNKGNFPGRFSGRQFSNSRSEMNVSTLELGDSALYLCASSTYRASGANVLTFGAGSRLTVL.